This T cell receptor (beta chain) was sequenced for a study of CXCR3-negative and CXCR3-positive naive CD8 T cells. The CDR3 has 17 amino acids. Germline V gene sequence: CDR1 SEHNR, CDR2 FQNEAQ (reference sequence). Note on this clonotype: Its target is unknown.

Naive CD8+ T cells had a CD45RO-CCR7+CD27+CD95- phenotype. The TRB libraries of cDNA were built by UMI-labeled 5' RACE. TCRdb re-called the 5' RACE reads; one entry per CDR3 protein, DNA not given. This table holds around 140,000 distinct CDR3 sequences. General study points: The study found more hydrophobic TRB CDR3s in CXCR3-positive naive cells than in CXCR3-negative naive cells. Much lower diversity was found in memory CD8+ cells, while both naive subsets had comparably high diversity. Naive subsets had comparable surface CD5; TCR strength was inferred from TRB CDR3 properties.

The chain carries TRBV7-9 and TRBJ2-5; TCRdb reports TRBD1, a call that lacks DNA to check it against. This TCR derives from a human donor in good health. Some clones in this sample may be carry-over from other donors' samples. Sequencing was performed on naive CXCR3- CD8+ T cells from blood. Noted subset: CD45RO-CCR7+CD27+CD95- naive CD8+ T cells lacking CXCR3 (TNR3-). CDR3 sequence reads: CASSWGWETGRRETQYF. Full variable domain (remainder filled in from reference TRBV7-9 and TRBJ2-5): DTGVSQNPRHKITKRGQNVTFRCDPISEHNRLYWYRQTLGQGPEFLTYFQNEAQLEKSRLLSDRFSAERPKGSFSTLEIQRTEQGDSAMYLCASSWGWETGRRETQYFGPGTRLLVL.